The 5 T cell receptor beta chains presented below share a single source sample, sequenced in a study of shared clonotypes between healthy human individuals. Naive CD8 cells lacked CD45RO and underwent positive selection for CCR7, leaving out terminally differentiated effector memory CD45RA+ cells. The assay was immunoSEQ multiplex PCR, and TCRdb's table has in-frame clones only and misses some. Here the sample spans approximately 600,000 clones, approximately 95% being singletons. The sample was naive CD8+ T cells sorted from blood. These receptor sequences come from a woman between 25 and 40 years old in good health.

CDR3 loop: CASSLAGGNNNEQFF. CDR3 coding DNA: TGTGCCAGCAGCTTAGCGGGAGGGAATAACAATGAGCAGTTCTTC. This sequence joins TRBV11-2 and TRBJ2-1; TRBD2 aligns across 8 bases. Germline lookup yields CDR1 SGHAT and CDR2 FQNNGV. This CDR3 spans 15 amino acids. V lost 1 base, J lost 5 bases, and 4 bases stayed unmatched.

This clone is a singleton in its sample. This rearrangement joins TRBV7-3 to TRBJ2-7; D is possibly TRBD2 (5 bases). The CDR3 has 13 residues. V dropped 6 bases and J dropped 3 bases, with 12 bases sitting between them. Germline assignment: CDR1 SGHTA and CDR2 FQGTGA. Here the CDR3 DNA reads TGTGCCAGCAGTATTGGACTGAACTACGAGCAGTACTTC. It codes for CASSIGLNYEQYF. Variable domain in full (rest from reference TRBV7-3 and TRBJ2-7): GAGVSQTPSNKVTEKGKYVELRCDPISGHTALYWYRQSLGQGPEFLIYFQGTGAADDSGLPNDRFFAVRPEGSVSTLKIQRTERGDSAVYLCASSIGLNYEQYFGPGTRLTVT.

The rearrangement uses TRBV6-1 and TRBJ2-7; D might be TRBD1 (6 bases). Trimming pared 0 bases from V and 6 bases from J, leaving 21 bases between. There are 17 residues in the CDR3. CDR1 is MNHNS, CDR2 SASEGT, per germline. CDR3 sequence reads: CASSEALLAGAVAEQYF. For the CDR3, the DNA is TGTGCCAGCAGTGAAGCGCTTCTGGCAGGGGCCGTAGCCGAGCAGTACTTC.

The CDR3 reads CASLWFLGKLFF. CDR3 nucleotide sequence: TGCGCCAGCCTTTGGTTCTTAGGCAAACTGTTTTTT. V gene TRBV10-1 combines with J gene TRBJ1-4; D unclear. Trimming removed 8 bases at V and 11 bases at J, with 15 bases between. The CDR3 contains 12 residues. Germline V lookup: CDR1 WNHNN, CDR2 SYGVQD (reference sequence).

The CDR3 spells CASSLGTGGGTEAFF. DNA for the CDR3: TGTGCCAGCAGCTTAGGGACAGGTGGGGGGACTGAAGCTTTCTTT. This chain joins TRBV7-6 and TRBJ1-1; 7 bases fit TRBD1. This CDR3 contains 15 residues. V shed 1 base, J shed 5 bases, and the junction held 7 bases outside the gene matches. The germline gives CDR1 SGHVS, CDR2 FNYEAQ. Drawing the rest from reference TRBV7-6 and TRBJ1-1, the complete variable domain is GAGVSQSPRYKVTKRGQDVALRCDPISGHVSLYWYRQALGQGPEFLTYFNYEAQQDKSGLPNDRFSAERPEGSISTLTIQRTEQRDSAMYRCASSLGTGGGTEAFFGQGTRLTVV.